The clone carrying this T cell receptor beta chain was seen only a few times. Its specificity is unknown. V was cut by 4 bases and J by 6 bases, with 11 bases left in between. Germline CDR1 reads LGHDT; CDR2 reads YNNKEL (reference sequence). There are 13 residues in the CDR3. Amplified TCR beta CDR3 regions came from RNA transcripts. HTBI primers were employed in a first-round RT-PCR of the TCR CDR3. In TCRdb, the multiplex PCR reads were re-called with MiXCR into one record per CDR3 protein. Of fewer than 550,000 distinct CDR3 sequences in the sample, roughly 25% were seen once. In making diagnoses, clinical symptoms, serum thyroxine and TRAb, thyroid ultrasound and orbital computed tomography were all used. These data originate in a study of T cells in Graves' hyperthyroidism and ophthalmopathy. Study-level points and caveats: Ophthalmopathy was predicted by the model a median of approximately 6.6 months ahead of onset.

The sequence was obtained from a woman aged 30 to 39 with Graves' ophthalmopathy. The rearrangement links TRBV3-1 to TRBJ2-3; D not resolved. The specimen sequenced was blood. The CDR3 bases are TGTGCCAGCAGCCGGAAAGGGCAGGATACGCAGTATTTT. Amino acid sequence: CASSRKGQDTQYF.